The T cell receptor (beta chain) described here comes from a study of graft-versus-host responses after intestinal transplantation. Concerning this clone: The antigen remains unidentified.

The length of the CDR3 is 16 residues. Germline lookup yields CDR1 SGHTA and CDR2 FQGTGA. Trimming stripped 0 bases from V and 4 bases from J, with 15 bases between. Libraries were prepared by immunoSEQ multiplex PCR; TCRdb keeps only in-frame clonotypes and omits some of them. The sample carries 75,000 to 100,000 clones, roughly 91% recorded once. The sample in question was unstimulated CD4+ T cells sorted from spleen or lymph node cells, obtained before transplant. This TCR was recovered from a human donor who was the organ donor for an intestinal transplant. The gene calls are TRBV7-3 and TRBJ2-5, with TRBD2 as a possible D gene (6 bases). CDR3 in amino acids: CASSLTPSGVTETQYF. CDR3 nucleotides: TGTGCCAGCAGCTTAACACCTTCGGGGGTCACAGAGACCCAGTACTTC.